This T cell receptor beta chain was found in a study of blood T cells in healthy people across ages. Study context: Template switching captured about one barcoded beta molecule per two T cells.

Broader study findings: More naive CD4+ cells and higher diversity marked long-lived donors relative to aged donors.

PCR was performed a second time for 7 to 11 cycles using a sample-barcoded 5' primer and a J-beta primer mix. TCRdb recomputed calls from the 5' RACE reads with MiXCR, one row per CDR3 protein. The top ten hold around a fifth of the sample, which has 850,000 to 1,000,000 distinct CDR3 sequences, roughly 50% seen once. The J segment lost 3 bases and the V segment lost 5 bases, leaving 3 bases of the junction unmatched. CDR1 KGHDR and CDR2 SFDVKD come from the germline V gene. The CDR3 extends over 14 amino acids. On this clonotype itself: Its antigen is unidentified.

The source of this sequence is a woman aged 60-75 years in good health. The rearrangement uses TRBV24-1 and TRBJ2-7; 10 bases are shared with TRBD2. The material sequenced was blood. CDR3 protein: CATSGSGRLYEQYF. Written as DNA, the CDR3 is TGTGCCACCAGTGGTAGCGGGAGGCTCTACGAGCAGTACTTC.